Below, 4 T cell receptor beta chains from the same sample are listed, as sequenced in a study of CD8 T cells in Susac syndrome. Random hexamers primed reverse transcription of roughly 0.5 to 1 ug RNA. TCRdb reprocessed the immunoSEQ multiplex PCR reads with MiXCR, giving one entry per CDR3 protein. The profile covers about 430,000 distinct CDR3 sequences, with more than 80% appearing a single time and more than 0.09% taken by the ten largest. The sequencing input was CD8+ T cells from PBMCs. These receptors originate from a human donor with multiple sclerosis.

The CDR3 sequence: CASSQYSSTIYF. In DNA, the CDR3 is TGCGCCAGCAGCCAGTACAGTAGTACCATATATTTT. The V call is TRBV4-1, the J call TRBJ1-3; D not certain. In germline, CDR1 is MGHRA, CDR2 YSYEKL. CDR3 length: 12 residues. The V gene lost 3 bases and the J gene lost 10 bases, with 10 bases spanning the gap.

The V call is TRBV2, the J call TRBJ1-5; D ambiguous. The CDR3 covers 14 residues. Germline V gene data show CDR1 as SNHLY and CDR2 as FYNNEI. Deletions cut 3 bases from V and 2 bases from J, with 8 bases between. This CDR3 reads CASSEGYRNQPQHF. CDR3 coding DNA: TGTGCCAGCAGTGAGGGGTACCGCAATCAGCCCCAGCATTTT.

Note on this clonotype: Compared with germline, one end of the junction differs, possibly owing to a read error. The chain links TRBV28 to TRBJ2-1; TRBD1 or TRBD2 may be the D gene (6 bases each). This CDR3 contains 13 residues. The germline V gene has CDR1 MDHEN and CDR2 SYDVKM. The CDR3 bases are TGTGCCAGCAGTCCTTCTCAGGGGACTCCAAGCCTCTTC. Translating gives CASSPSQGTPSLF.

The CDR3 DNA sequence: TGTGCCAGCAGTGAAGGACTAGCGGGGGCCTACAATGAGCAGTTCTTC. Translation: CASSEGLAGAYNEQFF. The chain has TRBV6-1 and TRBJ2-1; 12 bases line up with TRBD2. This CDR3 spans 16 amino acids. Germline loops: CDR1 MNHNS, CDR2 SASEGT. J was trimmed by 2 bases and V by 1 base; bases with no gene match: 0.